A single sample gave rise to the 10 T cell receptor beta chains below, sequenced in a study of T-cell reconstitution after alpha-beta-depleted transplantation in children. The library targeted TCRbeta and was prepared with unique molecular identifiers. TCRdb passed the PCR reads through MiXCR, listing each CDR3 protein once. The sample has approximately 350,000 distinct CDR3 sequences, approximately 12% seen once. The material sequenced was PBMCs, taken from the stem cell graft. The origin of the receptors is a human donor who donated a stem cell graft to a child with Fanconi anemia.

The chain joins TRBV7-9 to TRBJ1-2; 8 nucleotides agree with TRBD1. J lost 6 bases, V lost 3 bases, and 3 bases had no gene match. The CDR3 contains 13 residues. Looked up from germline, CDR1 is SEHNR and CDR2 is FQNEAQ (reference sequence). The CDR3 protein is CASSLGQAHGYTF. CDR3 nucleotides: TGTGCCAGCAGCTTGGGACAGGCCCATGGCTACACCTTC.

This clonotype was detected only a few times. CDR3 in amino acids: CASSYRGRKGYTF. For the CDR3, the DNA is TGTGCCAGCAGTTACAGGGGGCGAAAGGGCTACACCTTC. This chain connects TRBV28 to TRBJ1-2, with 9 bases aligning to TRBD1. This CDR3 region has 13 residues. Trimming cost V 4 bases and J 8 bases; bases outside gene matches: 5. Germline V CDR1 and CDR2: MDHEN, SYDVKM.

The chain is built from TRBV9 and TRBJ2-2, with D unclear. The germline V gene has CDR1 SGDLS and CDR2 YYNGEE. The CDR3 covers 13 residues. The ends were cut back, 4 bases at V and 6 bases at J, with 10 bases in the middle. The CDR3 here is CASSTTLAGELFF. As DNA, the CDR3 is TGTGCCAGCAGCACCACACTGGCCGGGGAGCTGTTTTTT.

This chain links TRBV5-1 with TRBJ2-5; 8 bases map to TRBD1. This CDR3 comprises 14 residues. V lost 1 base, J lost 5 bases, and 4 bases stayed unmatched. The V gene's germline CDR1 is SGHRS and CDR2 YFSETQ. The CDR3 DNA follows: TGCGCCAGCAGCTTGACGACAGGGGCGGAGACCCAGTACTTC. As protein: CASSLTTGAETQYF.

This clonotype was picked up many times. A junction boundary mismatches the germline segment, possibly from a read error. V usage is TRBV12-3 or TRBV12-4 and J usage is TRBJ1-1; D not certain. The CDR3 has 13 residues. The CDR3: CASSTGENAEAFF. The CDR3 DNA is TGTGCCAGCAGCACTGGTGAGAACGCTGAAGCTTTCTTT.

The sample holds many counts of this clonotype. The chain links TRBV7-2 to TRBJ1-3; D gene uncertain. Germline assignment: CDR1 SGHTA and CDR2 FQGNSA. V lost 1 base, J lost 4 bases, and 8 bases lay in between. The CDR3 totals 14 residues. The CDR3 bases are TGTGCCAGCAGCTTAGTAGGGTTCGGAAACACCATATATTTT. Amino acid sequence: CASSLVGFGNTIYF.

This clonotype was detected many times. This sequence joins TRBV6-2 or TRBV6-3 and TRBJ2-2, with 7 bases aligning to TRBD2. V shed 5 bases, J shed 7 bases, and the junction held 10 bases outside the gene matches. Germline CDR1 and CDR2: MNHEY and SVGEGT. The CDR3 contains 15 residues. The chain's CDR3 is CASSADGTTHGELFF. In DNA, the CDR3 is TGTGCCAGCAGTGCTGACGGGACTACACACGGGGAGCTGTTTTTT.

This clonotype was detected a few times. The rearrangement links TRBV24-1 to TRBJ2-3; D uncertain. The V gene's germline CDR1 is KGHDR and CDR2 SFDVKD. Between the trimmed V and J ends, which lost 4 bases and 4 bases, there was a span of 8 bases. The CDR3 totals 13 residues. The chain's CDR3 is CATSDRNADTQYF. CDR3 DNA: TGTGCCACCAGTGACCGTAACGCAGATACGCAGTATTTT.

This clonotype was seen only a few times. CDR3 bases: TGCGCCAGCAGCGCGTCGGGGTGGGGCACAGATACGCAGTATTTT. Translated, it gives CASSASGWGTDTQYF. The rearrangement joins TRBV5-1 to TRBJ2-3; TRBD2 might be the D (5 bases). V was clipped by 4 bases and J by 1 base, with 13 bases between them. The V gene's germline CDR1 is SGHRS and CDR2 YFSETQ. This CDR3 has 15 residues.

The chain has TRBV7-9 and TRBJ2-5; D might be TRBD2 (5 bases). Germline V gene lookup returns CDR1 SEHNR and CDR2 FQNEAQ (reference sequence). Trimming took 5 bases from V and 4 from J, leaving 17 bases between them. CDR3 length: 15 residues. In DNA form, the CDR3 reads TGTGCCAGCAGCCCTAACAGCTTACGGGGAGAGACCCAGTACTTC. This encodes CASSPNSLRGETQYF. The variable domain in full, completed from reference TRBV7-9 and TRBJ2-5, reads DTGVSQNPRHKITKRGQNVTFRCDPISEHNRLYWYRQTLGQGPEFLTYFQNEAQLEKSRLLSDRFSAERPKGSFSTLEIQRTEQGDSAMYLCASSPNSLRGETQYFGPGTRLLVL.